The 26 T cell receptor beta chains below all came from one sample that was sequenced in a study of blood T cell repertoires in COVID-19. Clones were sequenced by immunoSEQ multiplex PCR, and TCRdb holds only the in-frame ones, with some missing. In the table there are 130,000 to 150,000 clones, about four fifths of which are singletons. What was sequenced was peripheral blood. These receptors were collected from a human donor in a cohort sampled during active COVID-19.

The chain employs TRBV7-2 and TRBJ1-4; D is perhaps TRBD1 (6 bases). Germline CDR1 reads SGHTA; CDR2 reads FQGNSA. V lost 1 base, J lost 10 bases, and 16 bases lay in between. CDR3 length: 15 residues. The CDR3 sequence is CASSLEGGDKAKLFF. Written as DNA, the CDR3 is TGTGCCAGCAGCTTAGAGGGAGGGGACAAGGCAAAACTGTTTTTT.

The CDR3 region has the DNA TGTGCCATCAAACCACAGGGAGAGACCCAGTACTTC. Its protein is CAIKPQGETQYF. The chain employs TRBV2 and TRBJ2-5; a possible D gene is TRBD1 (6 bases). Deletions cut 10 bases from V and 4 bases from J, with 13 bases between. Germline-derived CDR1 and CDR2 are SNHLY and FYNNEI. The CDR3 sequence is 12 residues long.

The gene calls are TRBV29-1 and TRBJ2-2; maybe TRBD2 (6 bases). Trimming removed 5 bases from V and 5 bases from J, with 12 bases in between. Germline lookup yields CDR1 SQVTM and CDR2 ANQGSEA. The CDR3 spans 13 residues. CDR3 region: CSVNQGGTGELFF. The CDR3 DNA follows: TGCAGCGTTAACCAAGGAGGGACCGGGGAGCTGTTTTTT.

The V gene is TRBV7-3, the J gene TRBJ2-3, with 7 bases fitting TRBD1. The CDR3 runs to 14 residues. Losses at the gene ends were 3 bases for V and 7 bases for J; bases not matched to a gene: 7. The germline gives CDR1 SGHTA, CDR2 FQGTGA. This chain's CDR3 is CASSFSGTVNTQYF. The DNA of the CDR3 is TGTGCCAGCAGCTTCTCTGGGACAGTTAATACGCAGTATTTT.

The CDR3 sequence is CASSVEGGTRNTGELFF. For the CDR3, the DNA is TGTGCCAGCAGCGTAGAGGGGGGGACTAGGAACACCGGGGAGCTGTTTTTT. This chain connects TRBV9 to TRBJ2-2, with 8 bases aligning to TRBD2. J lost 1 base, V lost 0 bases, and 5 bases had no gene match. This CDR3 is 17 amino acids long. Germline loops: CDR1 SGDLS, CDR2 YYNGEE.

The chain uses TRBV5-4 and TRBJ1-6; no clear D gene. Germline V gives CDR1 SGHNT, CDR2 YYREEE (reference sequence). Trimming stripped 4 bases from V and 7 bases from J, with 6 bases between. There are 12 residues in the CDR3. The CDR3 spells CASSARNSPLHF. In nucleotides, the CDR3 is TGTGCCAGCAGCGCGAGGAATTCACCCCTCCACTTT.

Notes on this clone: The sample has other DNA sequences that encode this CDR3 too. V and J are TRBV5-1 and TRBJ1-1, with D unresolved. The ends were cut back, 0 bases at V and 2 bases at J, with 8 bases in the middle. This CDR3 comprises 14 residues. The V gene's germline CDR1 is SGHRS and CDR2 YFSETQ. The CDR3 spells CASSLAGGNTEAFF. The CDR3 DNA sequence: TGCGCCAGCAGCTTGGCAGGAGGAAACACTGAAGCTTTCTTT. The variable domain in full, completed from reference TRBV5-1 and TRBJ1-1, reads KAGVTQTPRYLIKTRGQQVTLSCSPISGHRSVSWYQQTPGQGLQFLFEYFSETQRNKGNFPGRFSGRQFSNSRSEMNVSTLELGDSALYLCASSLAGGNTEAFFGQGTRLTVV.

CDR3 DNA sequence: TGTGCCAGCAGCAGGGAGGGGGGCTCCTATAATTCACCCCTCCACTTT. Protein: CASSREGGSYNSPLHF. The chain links TRBV5-6 to TRBJ1-6, with D perhaps TRBD1 (6 bases). Germline V gene sequence: CDR1 SGHDT, CDR2 YYEEEE. V was shortened by 4 bases and J by 0 bases, with 11 bases between the two germline ends. The CDR3 has 16 amino acids.

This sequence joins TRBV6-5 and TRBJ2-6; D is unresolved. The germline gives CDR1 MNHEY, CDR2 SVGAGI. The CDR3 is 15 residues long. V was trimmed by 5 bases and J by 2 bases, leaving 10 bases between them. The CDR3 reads CASSTLTAGANVLTF. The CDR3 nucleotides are TGTGCCAGCAGTACCCTTACGGCTGGGGCCAACGTCCTGACTTTC.

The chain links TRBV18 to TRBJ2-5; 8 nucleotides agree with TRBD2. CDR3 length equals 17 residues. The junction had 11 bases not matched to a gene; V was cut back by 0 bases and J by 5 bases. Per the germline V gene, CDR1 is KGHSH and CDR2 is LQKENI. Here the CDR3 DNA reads TGTGCCAGCTCACCACCCACGCTAGCGGGTGGGGTGGAGACCCAGTACTTC. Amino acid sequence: CASSPPTLAGGVETQYF.

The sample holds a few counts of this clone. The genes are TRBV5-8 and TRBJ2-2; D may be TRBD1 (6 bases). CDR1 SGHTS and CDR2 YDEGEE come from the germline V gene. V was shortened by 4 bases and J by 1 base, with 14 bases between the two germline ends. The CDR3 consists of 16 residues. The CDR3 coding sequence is TGTGCCAGCAGCCTGCCTCCGGACAGGAACACCGGGGAGCTGTTTTTT. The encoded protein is CASSLPPDRNTGELFF.

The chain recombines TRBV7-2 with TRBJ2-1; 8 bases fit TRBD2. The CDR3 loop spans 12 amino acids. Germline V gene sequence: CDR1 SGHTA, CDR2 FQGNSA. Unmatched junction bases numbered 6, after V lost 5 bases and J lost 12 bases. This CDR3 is CASSPTGLGQFF. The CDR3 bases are TGTGCCAGCAGCCCGACGGGACTAGGGCAGTTCTTC.

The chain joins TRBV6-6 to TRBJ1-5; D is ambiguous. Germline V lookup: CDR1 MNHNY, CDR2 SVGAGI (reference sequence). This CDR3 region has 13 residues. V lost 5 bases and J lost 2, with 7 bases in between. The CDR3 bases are TGTGCCAGCAGTCCCACGGGCAATCAGCCCCAGCATTTT. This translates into CASSPTGNQPQHF.

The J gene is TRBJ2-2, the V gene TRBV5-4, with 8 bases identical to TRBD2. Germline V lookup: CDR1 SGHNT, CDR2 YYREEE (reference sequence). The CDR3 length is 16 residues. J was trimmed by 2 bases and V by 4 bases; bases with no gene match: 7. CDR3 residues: CASSPKRGINTGELFF. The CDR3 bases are TGTGCCAGCAGCCCAAAGCGGGGGATTAACACCGGGGAGCTGTTTTTT.

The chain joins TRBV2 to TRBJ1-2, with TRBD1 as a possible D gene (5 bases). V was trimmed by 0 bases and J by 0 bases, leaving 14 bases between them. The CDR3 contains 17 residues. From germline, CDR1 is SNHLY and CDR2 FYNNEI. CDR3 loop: CASSEAAGSFSNYGYTF. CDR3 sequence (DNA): TGTGCCAGCAGTGAAGCGGCAGGGTCCTTTTCTAACTATGGCTACACCTTC.

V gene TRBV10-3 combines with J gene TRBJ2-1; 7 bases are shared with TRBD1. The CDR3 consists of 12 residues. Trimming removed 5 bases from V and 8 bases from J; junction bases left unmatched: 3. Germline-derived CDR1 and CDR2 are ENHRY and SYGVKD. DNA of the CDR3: TGTGCCATCAGTCCTACAGGGGATGAGCAGTTCTTC. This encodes CAISPTGDEQFF.

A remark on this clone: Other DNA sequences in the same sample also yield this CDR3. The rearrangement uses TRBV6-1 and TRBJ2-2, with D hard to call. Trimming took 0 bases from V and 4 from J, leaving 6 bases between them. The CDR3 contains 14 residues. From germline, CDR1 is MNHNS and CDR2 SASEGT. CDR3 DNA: TGTGCCAGCAGTGAAGCGCGGCTCACCGGGGAGCTGTTTTTT. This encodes CASSEARLTGELFF.

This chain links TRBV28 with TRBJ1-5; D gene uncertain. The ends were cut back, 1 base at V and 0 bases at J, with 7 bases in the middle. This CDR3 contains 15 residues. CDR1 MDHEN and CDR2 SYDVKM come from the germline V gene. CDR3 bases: TGTGCCAGCAGTTTATCTGGCAGTAGCAATCAGCCCCAGCATTTT. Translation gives CASSLSGSSNQPQHF.

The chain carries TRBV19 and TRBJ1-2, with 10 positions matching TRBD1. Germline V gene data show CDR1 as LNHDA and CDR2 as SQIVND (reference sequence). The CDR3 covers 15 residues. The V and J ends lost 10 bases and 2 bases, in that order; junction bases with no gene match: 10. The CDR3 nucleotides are TGTGCCACCCGGACAGGGGGAGCGCCAAACTATGGCTACACCTTC. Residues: CATRTGGAPNYGYTF.

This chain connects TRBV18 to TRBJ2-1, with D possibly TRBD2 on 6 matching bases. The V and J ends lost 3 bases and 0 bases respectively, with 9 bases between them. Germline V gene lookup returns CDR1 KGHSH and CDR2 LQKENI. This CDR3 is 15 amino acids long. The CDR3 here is CASSPSGFSYNEQFF. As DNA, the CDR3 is TGTGCCAGCTCACCTAGCGGTTTCTCCTACAATGAGCAGTTCTTC.

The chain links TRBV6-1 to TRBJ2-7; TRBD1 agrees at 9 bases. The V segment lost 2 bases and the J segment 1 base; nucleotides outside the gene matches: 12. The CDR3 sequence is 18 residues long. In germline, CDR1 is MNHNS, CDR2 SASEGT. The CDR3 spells CASSEIGLRQGVSYEQYF. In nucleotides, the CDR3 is TGTGCCAGCAGTGAAATTGGTCTACGACAGGGGGTTTCCTACGAGCAGTACTTC.

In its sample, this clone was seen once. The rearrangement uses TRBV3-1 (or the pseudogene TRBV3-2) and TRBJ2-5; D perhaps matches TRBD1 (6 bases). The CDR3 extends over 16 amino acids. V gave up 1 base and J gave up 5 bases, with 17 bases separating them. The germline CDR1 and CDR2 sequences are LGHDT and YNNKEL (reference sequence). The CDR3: CASSQAQYRVGETQYF. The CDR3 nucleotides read TGTGCCAGCAGCCAAGCCCAATACAGGGTCGGGGAGACCCAGTACTTC.

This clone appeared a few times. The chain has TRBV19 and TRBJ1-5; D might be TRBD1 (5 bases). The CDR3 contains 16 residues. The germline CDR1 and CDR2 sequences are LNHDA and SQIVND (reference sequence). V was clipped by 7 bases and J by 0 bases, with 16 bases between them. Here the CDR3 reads CASNGGAFFSNQPQHF. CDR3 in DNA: TGTGCCAGTAATGGTGGGGCCTTTTTTAGCAATCAGCCCCAGCATTTT.

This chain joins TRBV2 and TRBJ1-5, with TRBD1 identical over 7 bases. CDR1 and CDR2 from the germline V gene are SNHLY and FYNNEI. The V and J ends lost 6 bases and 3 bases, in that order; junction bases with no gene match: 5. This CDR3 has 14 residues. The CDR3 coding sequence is TGTGCCAGCAGCTATGGGACAGACAATCAGCCCCAGCATTTT. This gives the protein CASSYGTDNQPQHF.

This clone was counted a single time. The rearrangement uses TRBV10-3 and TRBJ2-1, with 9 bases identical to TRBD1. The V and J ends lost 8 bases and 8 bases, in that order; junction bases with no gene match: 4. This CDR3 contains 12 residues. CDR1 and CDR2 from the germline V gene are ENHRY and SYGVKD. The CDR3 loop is CAIRDRDYEQFF. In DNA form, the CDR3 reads TGTGCCATCCGGGACAGGGATTATGAGCAGTTCTTC.

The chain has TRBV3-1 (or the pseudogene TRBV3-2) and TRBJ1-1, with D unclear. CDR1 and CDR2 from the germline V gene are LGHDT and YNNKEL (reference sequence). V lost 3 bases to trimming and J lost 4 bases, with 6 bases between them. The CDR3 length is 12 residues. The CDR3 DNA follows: TGTGCCAGCAGCCATTTCGGCACTGAAGCTTTCTTT. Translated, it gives CASSHFGTEAFF.